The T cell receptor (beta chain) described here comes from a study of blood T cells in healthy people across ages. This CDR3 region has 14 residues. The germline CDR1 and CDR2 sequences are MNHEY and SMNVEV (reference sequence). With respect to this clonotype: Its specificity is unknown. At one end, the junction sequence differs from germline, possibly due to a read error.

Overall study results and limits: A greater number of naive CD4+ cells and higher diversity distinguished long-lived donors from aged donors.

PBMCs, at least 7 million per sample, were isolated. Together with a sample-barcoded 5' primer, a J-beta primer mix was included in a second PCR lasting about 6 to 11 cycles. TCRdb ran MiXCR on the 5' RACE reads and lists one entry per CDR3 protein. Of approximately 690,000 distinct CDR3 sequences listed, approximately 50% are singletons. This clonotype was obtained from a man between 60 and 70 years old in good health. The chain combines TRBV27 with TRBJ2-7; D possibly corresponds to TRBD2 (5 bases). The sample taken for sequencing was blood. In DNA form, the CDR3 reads TGTGCCGGCAGTTCTAGGCTAGCTCCCTACGAGCAGTACTTC. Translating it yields CAGSSRLAPYEQYF.